The next 20 T cell receptor beta chains were all read from a single sample in a study of T cells in Graves' hyperthyroidism and ophthalmopathy. It was RNA transcripts that yielded the amplified TCR beta CDR3 regions. When the TCR CDR3 underwent first-round RT-PCR, the HTBI primer set was used. MiXCR was run by TCRdb on the multiplex PCR reads, yielding one entry per CDR3 protein. This sample carries 300,000 to 400,000 distinct CDR3 sequences, roughly 18% of them seen once, and the ten largest clones take approximately 49%. Sequencing input: blood. Every receptor here comes from a woman aged 45-65 years with Graves' hyperthyroidism.

This clonotype was counted between two and nine times. V usage is TRBV19 and J usage is TRBJ1-1; no definite D call. V was shortened by 3 bases and J by 0 bases, with 8 bases between the two germline ends. Germline lookup yields CDR1 LNHDA and CDR2 SQIVND (reference sequence). The CDR3 is 14 residues long. The CDR3 DNA is TGTGCCAGTAGTATTGGTCAGATGAACACTGAAGCTTTCTTT. As protein: CASSIGQMNTEAFF.

This clonotype was counted between two and nine times. The V and J genes are TRBV18 and TRBJ1-1, with D possibly being TRBD1 (6 bases). The ends were cut back, 6 bases at V and 4 bases at J, with 21 bases in the middle. Germline-derived CDR1 and CDR2 are KGHSH and LQKENI. CDR3 size: 16 residues. CDR3 coding DNA: TGTGCCAGCTCCCAGCTTGGAGGGGGGGATTCCACTGAAGCTTTCTTT. It specifies CASSQLGGGDSTEAFF. Full variable domain (rest looked up from reference TRBV18 and TRBJ1-1): NAGVMQNPRHLVRRRGQEARLRCSPMKGHSHVYWYRQLPEEGLKFMVYLQKENIIDESGMPKERFSAEFPKEGPSILRIQQVVRGDSAAYFCASSQLGGGDSTEAFFGQGTRLTVV.

This clonotype has ten or more counts. This chain connects TRBV7-9 to TRBJ2-5, with a possible D match to TRBD1 (5 bases). The CDR3 is 13 residues long. CDR1 and CDR2 (germline): SEHNR, FQNEAQ (reference sequence). Trimming cost V 5 bases and J 1 base, with 8 bases left between them. The CDR3 here is CASSLDIQETQYF. CDR3 sequence (DNA): TGTGCCAGCAGCCTGGACATCCAAGAGACCCAGTACTTC.

This clonotype occurred once. The J gene is TRBJ1-1, the V gene TRBV6-2 or TRBV6-3, with D uncertain. The germline V gene has CDR1 MNHEY and CDR2 SVGEGT. This CDR3 is 13 amino acids long. V shed 7 bases and J shed 0 bases, with 9 bases lying between them. The DNA for the CDR3 is TGTGCCAGCACGGTCGGTATGAACACTGAAGCTTTCTTT. Encoded protein: CASTVGMNTEAFF.

The chain recombines TRBV27 with TRBJ2-1, with 9 bases matching TRBD2. Germline V gene data show CDR1 as MNHEY and CDR2 as SMNVEV (reference sequence). J gave up 3 bases and V 9 bases, and 3 bases lay outside the gene matches. The CDR3 has 13 amino acids. The CDR3 sequence: CASRRGGYNEQFF. Written as DNA, the CDR3 is TGTGCCAGTCGGCGGGGGGGCTACAATGAGCAGTTCTTC.

At least ten counts were recorded for this clonotype. The rearrangement uses TRBV5-1 and TRBJ1-1; D not resolved. This CDR3 contains 16 residues. V lost 1 base, J lost 1 base, and 14 bases lay in between. Germline values: CDR1 SGHRS, CDR2 YFSETQ. CDR3 nucleotide sequence: TGCGCCAGCAGCTTGCCCCCGGTGGACGAGAACACTGAAGCTTTCTTT. This sequence encodes CASSLPPVDENTEAFF.

This clonotype was detected a few times. The gene calls are TRBV4-1 and TRBJ1-1; D not certain. The length of the CDR3 is 15 residues. CDR1 and CDR2 from the germline V gene are MGHRA and YSYEKL. The germline V and J ends were trimmed by 0 bases and 4 bases, with 12 bases remaining between them. The chain's CDR3 is CASSQEAQYFTEAFF. The CDR3 bases are TGCGCCAGCAGCCAAGAGGCACAGTACTTCACTGAAGCTTTCTTT.

This clonotype was detected many times. The rearrangement uses TRBV3-1 and TRBJ2-2; 7 nucleotides match TRBD2. This CDR3 region has 16 residues. Germline-derived CDR1 and CDR2 are LGHDT and YNNKEL (reference sequence). With 3 bases clipped from V and 6 bases from J, the junction kept 10 bases outside the gene matches. The CDR3 here is CASSQGGGLISGELFF. The CDR3 bases are TGTGCCAGCAGCCAGGGGGGAGGGTTAATCTCCGGGGAGCTGTTTTTT.

There are a few counts of this clonotype. The J gene is TRBJ2-1, the V gene TRBV7-8; maybe TRBD2 (5 bases). This CDR3 comprises 14 residues. Germline V CDR1 and CDR2: SGHVS, FQNEAQ. V lost 3 bases and J lost 6, with 12 bases in between. CDR3 amino acids: CASSLLAAGNEQFF. The CDR3 DNA reads as TGTGCCAGCAGCTTGCTGGCCGCGGGCAATGAGCAGTTCTTC.

This clonotype was counted ten times or more. CDR3 in DNA: TGCGCCAGCAGCTTGGAAAGGGGGGGCGGCTCCTACAATGAGCAGTTCTTC. It encodes CASSLERGGGSYNEQFF. This rearrangement joins TRBV5-1 to TRBJ2-1; D possibly corresponds to TRBD2 (7 bases). The CDR3 is 17 residues long. The germline V gene has CDR1 SGHRS and CDR2 YFSETQ. The V and J ends lost 0 bases and 0 bases respectively, with 13 bases between them. The variable domain in full, with the rest retrieved from reference TRBV5-1 and TRBJ2-1, is KAGVTQTPRYLIKTRGQQVTLSCSPISGHRSVSWYQQTPGQGLQFLFEYFSETQRNKGNFPGRFSGRQFSNSRSEMNVSTLELGDSALYLCASSLERGGGSYNEQFFGPGTRLTVL.

J is TRBJ1-6 and V is TRBV12-3 or TRBV12-4; possible D gene TRBD1, 5 bases. V was clipped by 2 bases and J by 5 bases, with 7 bases between them. The CDR3 is made up of 14 amino acids. CDR3 nucleotides: TGTGCCAGCAGTTTACTCAGGGATAATTCACCCCTCCACTTT. Translation: CASSLLRDNSPLHF.

The V gene is TRBV2, the J gene TRBJ2-7; 10 nucleotides agree with TRBD2. J was trimmed by 6 bases and V by 2 bases; bases with no gene match: 7. CDR3 size: 15 residues. CDR1 is SNHLY and CDR2 is FYNNEI in the germline V gene. This CDR3 reads CASSEPSGRIREQYF. The DNA of the CDR3 is TGTGCCAGCAGTGAACCTAGCGGGAGAATCCGCGAGCAGTACTTC.

In its sample, this clonotype was seen many times. This chain links TRBV7-9 with TRBJ1-1; D remains ambiguous. The ends were cut back, 6 bases at V and 3 bases at J, with 11 bases in the middle. The CDR3 is 13 residues long. The germline gives CDR1 SEHNR, CDR2 FQNEAQ (reference sequence). The CDR3 protein is CASRPGLDTEAFF. The CDR3, as DNA: TGTGCCAGCAGGCCTGGCTTGGACACTGAAGCTTTCTTT.

The sample holds many counts of this clonotype. V is TRBV6-6 and J is TRBJ2-1; 7 nucleotides align to TRBD1. With 2 bases clipped from V and 4 bases from J, the junction kept 8 bases outside the gene matches. The CDR3 covers 16 residues. Germline-derived CDR1 and CDR2 are MNHNY and SVGAGI (reference sequence). The CDR3: CASSYASGQLYNEQFF. CDR3 DNA: TGTGCCAGCAGTTACGCCTCGGGACAGCTTTACAATGAGCAGTTCTTC.

This clonotype was detected ten times or more. The chain carries TRBV28 and TRBJ2-1; D may be TRBD2 (7 bases). The germline gives CDR1 MDHEN, CDR2 SYDVKM. V lost 6 bases and J lost 6, with 21 bases in between. The CDR3 spans 16 residues. As DNA, the CDR3 is TGTGCCAGCAGACCACTGGTTGGGGGGGCGGGCAATGAGCAGTTCTTC. It translates to CASRPLVGGAGNEQFF.

This clonotype was picked up many times. J is TRBJ2-3 and V is TRBV28; 7 nucleotides align to TRBD2. This CDR3 region has 16 residues. Trimming took 2 bases from V and 0 from J; bases not matched to a gene: 5. Germline CDR1 reads MDHEN; CDR2 reads SYDVKM. CDR3: CASSLRWRGSTDTQYF. The CDR3 coding sequence is TGTGCCAGCAGTTTAAGATGGCGGGGGAGCACAGATACGCAGTATTTT. The complete variable domain, with remaining parts taken from reference TRBV28 and TRBJ2-3, reads DVKVTQSSRYLVKRTGEKVFLECVQDMDHENMFWYRQDPGLGLRLIYFSYDVKMKEKGDIPEGYSVSREKKERFSLILESASTNQTSMYLCASSLRWRGSTDTQYFGPGTRLTVL.

V gene TRBV5-4 combines with J gene TRBJ2-5, with TRBD2 matching 14 bases. J gave up 5 bases and V 2 bases, and 5 bases lay outside the gene matches. Germline V gene data show CDR1 as SGHNT and CDR2 as YYREEE (reference sequence). The length of the CDR3 is 16 residues. In nucleotides, the CDR3 is TGTGCCAGCAGCTTCGGACTAGCGGGGGGCCAGGAGACCCAGTACTTC. This gives the protein CASSFGLAGGQETQYF. Looking up the rest from reference TRBV5-4 and TRBJ2-5 gives the full variable domain: ETGVTQSPTHLIKTRGQQVTLRCSSQSGHNTVSWYQQALGQGPQFIFQYYREEENGRGNFPPRFSGLQFPNYSSELNVNALELDDSALYLCASSFGLAGGQETQYFGPGTRLLVL.

This clonotype showed up just a few times. The chain employs TRBV2 and TRBJ1-5; TRBD1 agrees at 9 bases. Germline CDR1 SNHLY, CDR2 FYNNEI. This CDR3 is 14 amino acids long. V lost 6 bases, J lost 7 bases, and 7 bases stayed unmatched. Written as DNA, the CDR3 is TGTGCCAGCAGGAACAGGGGGCAGGAACAGCCCCAGCATTTT. It yields the protein CASRNRGQEQPQHF.

Points on this clonotype: A much larger clone is a single base away; this may be a read error. The chain is built from TRBV4-1 and TRBJ2-7, with 9 nucleotides matching TRBD1. The CDR3 sequence is 16 residues long. Germline CDR1 MGHRA, CDR2 YSYEKL. Losses at the gene ends were 0 bases for V and 1 base for J; bases not matched to a gene: 4. CDR3 sequence reads: CASSQDSGTGSYEQYF. CDR3 coding DNA: TGCGCCAGCAGCCAAGATTCCGGGACAGGGTCCTACGAGCAGTACTTC.

This clonotype has just a few counts. This chain's CDR3 is CASCTRAAVNEKLFF. The CDR3 nucleotides read TGTGCCAGCTGTACCCGGGCCGCAGTAAATGAAAAACTGTTTTTT. The V call is TRBV6-1, the J call TRBJ1-4, with no clear D. The CDR3 length is 15 residues. The V gene's germline CDR1 is MNHNS and CDR2 SASEGT. V was shortened by 8 bases and J by 5 bases, with 18 bases between the two germline ends.